These T cell receptor beta chains were read from a single sample in a study of cytomegalovirus exposure and HLA in healthy donors. Repertoires were generated with immunoSEQ multiplex PCR, while TCRdb's copy carries only in-frame clones and drops some. The sample lists 200,000 or so clones, over 65% occurring once. Sample: PBMCs. All receptors come from a man aged 18 to 35 in good health and CMV-seronegative. The CDR3 runs from the conserved cysteine through the conserved F or W. The order of the fields is V gene, D gene, J gene, clone size, CDR3 protein, CDR3 DNA. D genes are given only for firm matches. Size is stated for part of the rows, as once, few or many counts, or as a class when the clone is expanded.

V gene: TRBV4-1; D gene: .; J gene: TRBJ2-5; clone size: .; CDR3 protein: CASSHLMREQETQYF; CDR3 DNA: TGCGCCAGCAGCCACCTAATGAGGGAGCAAGAGACCCAGTACTTC
V gene: TRBV27; D gene: TRBD2; J gene: TRBJ2-7; clone size: .; CDR3 protein: CASSLVSGNSYEQYF; CDR3 DNA: TGTGCCAGCAGTTTAGTTAGCGGGAACTCCTACGAGCAGTACTTC
V gene: TRBV7-9; D gene: TRBD2; J gene: TRBJ2-7; clone size: few; CDR3 protein: CASSRAVGLAFHEQYF; CDR3 DNA: TGTGCCAGCAGCCGAGCCGTGGGACTAGCGTTCCACGAGCAGTACTTC
V gene: TRBV28; D gene: TRBD1; J gene: TRBJ1-2; clone size: .; CDR3 protein: CASSSPGGQGAKGYTF; CDR3 DNA: TGTGCCAGCAGTTCCCCGGGAGGACAGGGGGCAAAGGGCTACACCTTC
V gene: TRBV9; D gene: TRBD1; J gene: TRBJ2-7; clone size: .; CDR3 protein: CASSVGQGVSYEQYF; CDR3 DNA: TGTGCCAGCAGCGTAGGACAGGGGGTCTCCTACGAGCAGTACTTC
V gene: TRBV11-2; D gene: .; J gene: TRBJ1-1; clone size: .; CDR3 protein: CASSPGENTEAFF; CDR3 DNA: TGTGCCAGCAGCCCAGGGGAGAACACTGAAGCTTTCTTT
V gene: TRBV4-1; D gene: .; J gene: TRBJ2-5; clone size: once; CDR3 protein: CASSQEGEDTVLGSQYF; CDR3 DNA: TGCGCCAGCAGCCAAGAAGGGGAGGATACCGTCTTAGGGTCCCAGTACTTC
V gene: TRBV27; D gene: TRBD1; J gene: TRBJ2-1; clone size: .; CDR3 protein: CASSLWTGGMNEQFF; CDR3 DNA: TGTGCCAGCAGTTTATGGACAGGGGGCATGAATGAGCAGTTCTTC
V gene: TRBV7-9; D gene: TRBD2; J gene: TRBJ2-3; clone size: few; CDR3 protein: CASSPRLAASTDTQYF; CDR3 DNA: TGTGCCAGCAGCCCACGACTAGCGGCTAGCACAGATACGCAGTATTTT
V gene: TRBV23-1; D gene: .; J gene: TRBJ1-3; clone size: .; CDR3 protein: CAGPDELGGASGNTIYF; CDR3 DNA: TGCGCCGGACCTGATGAGCTTGGGGGGGCGAGCGGAAACACCATATATTTT
V gene: TRBV2; D gene: .; J gene: TRBJ2-1; clone size: .; CDR3 protein: CASFAGKGEQFF; CDR3 DNA: TGTGCCAGCTTTGCCGGGAAGGGTGAGCAGTTCTTC
V gene: TRBV6-1; D gene: TRBD1; J gene: TRBJ2-7; clone size: .; CDR3 protein: CASSWDRIDEQYF; CDR3 DNA: TGTGCCAGCAGTTGGGACAGAATAGATGAGCAGTACTTC
V gene: TRBV7-6; D gene: TRBD2; J gene: TRBJ2-1; clone size: .; CDR3 protein: CASSTPSGLARNEQFF; CDR3 DNA: TGTGCCAGCAGCACGCCCTCTGGACTAGCTCGCAATGAGCAGTTCTTC
V gene: TRBV11-2; D gene: .; J gene: TRBJ1-1; clone size: .; CDR3 protein: CASNQGNTEAFF; CDR3 DNA: TGTGCCAGCAATCAGGGGAACACTGAAGCTTTCTTT
V gene: TRBV9; D gene: TRBD1; J gene: TRBJ1-1; clone size: .; CDR3 protein: CASSLSGTGNTEAFF; CDR3 DNA: TGTGCCAGCAGCCTATCGGGGACAGGGAACACTGAAGCTTTCTTT
V gene: TRBV5-1; D gene: TRBD1; J gene: TRBJ2-7; clone size: .; CDR3 protein: CASSLAPSQGASYEQYF; CDR3 DNA: TGCGCCAGCAGCTTGGCCCCCTCACAGGGGGCCTCCTACGAGCAGTACTTC
V gene: TRBV6-5; D gene: TRBD1; J gene: TRBJ1-2; clone size: few; CDR3 protein: CASRWDRGALGYTF; CDR3 DNA: TGTGCCAGCAGATGGGACAGGGGTGCTTTGGGCTACACCTTC
V gene: TRBV23-1; D gene: TRBD1; J gene: TRBJ2-6; clone size: once; CDR3 protein: CASSQPQSRDRVSSGANVLTF; CDR3 DNA: TGCGCCAGCAGTCAACCGCAATCCCGGGACAGGGTTAGCTCTGGGGCCAACGTCCTGACTTTC
V gene: TRBV28; D gene: .; J gene: TRBJ2-1; clone size: .; CDR3 protein: CASSETRVQFF; CDR3 DNA: TGTGCCAGCAGTGAGACTCGTGTGCAGTTCTTC
V gene: TRBV27; D gene: TRBD1; J gene: TRBJ1-2; clone size: .; CDR3 protein: CASSRRDRDVYGYTF; CDR3 DNA: TGTGCCAGCAGTCGAAGGGACAGGGACGTCTATGGCTACACCTTC
V gene: TRBV5-6; D gene: TRBD2; J gene: TRBJ2-1; clone size: .; CDR3 protein: CASTPGSGRAREQFF; CDR3 DNA: TGTGCCAGCACTCCAGGTTCAGGGAGGGCCCGTGAGCAGTTCTTC
V gene: TRBV28; D gene: TRBD2; J gene: TRBJ2-7; clone size: few; CDR3 protein: CASSFGLAGKGKQYF; CDR3 DNA: TGTGCCAGCAGTTTTGGATTAGCGGGAAAGGGTAAGCAGTACTTC
V gene: TRBV2; D gene: TRBD1; J gene: TRBJ2-7; clone size: .; CDR3 protein: CASRRQGTYEQYF; CDR3 DNA: TGTGCCAGCAGACGACAGGGGACCTACGAGCAGTACTTC
V gene: TRBV19; D gene: TRBD1; J gene: TRBJ2-1; clone size: .; CDR3 protein: CASSISTGVSEQFF; CDR3 DNA: TGTGCCAGTAGTATAAGCACAGGGGTTAGTGAGCAGTTCTTC
V gene: TRBV21-1; D gene: .; J gene: TRBJ2-7; clone size: .; CDR3 protein: CASSKIPSYEQYF; CDR3 DNA: TGTGCCAGCAGCAAAATCCCGTCCTACGAGCAGTACTTC